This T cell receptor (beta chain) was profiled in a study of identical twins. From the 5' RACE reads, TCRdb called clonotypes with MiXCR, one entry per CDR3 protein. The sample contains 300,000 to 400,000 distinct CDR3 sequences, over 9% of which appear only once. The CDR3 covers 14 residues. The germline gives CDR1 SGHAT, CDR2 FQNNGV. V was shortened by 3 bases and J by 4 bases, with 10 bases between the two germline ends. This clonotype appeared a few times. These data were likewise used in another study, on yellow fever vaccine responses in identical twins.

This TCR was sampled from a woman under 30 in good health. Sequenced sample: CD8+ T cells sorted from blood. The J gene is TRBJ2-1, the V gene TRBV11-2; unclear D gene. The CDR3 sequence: CASSLNQAYNEQFF. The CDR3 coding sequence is TGTGCCAGCAGCTTGAATCAGGCGTACAATGAGCAGTTCTTC.